These 31 T cell receptor beta chains were all obtained from the same sample, sequenced in a study of T cells after yellow fever vaccination. TCRdb called the 5' RACE reads again in MiXCR, with one record for every CDR3 protein. The sample carries roughly 250,000 distinct CDR3 sequences, 10% to 15% recorded once. The source material was CD4+ T cells sorted from PBMCs, sampled 45 days after the yellow fever booster vaccination. The receptors were gathered from a young man who received the YFV17D yellow fever vaccine.

The chain joins TRBV7-2 to TRBJ2-7, with TRBD2 matching over 8 bases. The ends lost 8 bases at V and 2 bases at J; junction bases unmatched: 8. This CDR3 is built from 14 residues. The germline gives CDR1 SGHTA, CDR2 FQGNSA. CDR3 sequence (DNA): TGTGCCAGCGCGGCGGCGGGAGGCCCCTACGAGCAGTACTTC. It codes for CASAAAGGPYEQYF.

The chain combines TRBV7-2 with TRBJ2-1, with TRBD1 identical over 7 bases. CDR1 and CDR2 from the germline V gene are SGHTA and FQGNSA. V shed 5 bases and J 2 bases; nucleotides not matched to a gene: 6. The CDR3 has 15 amino acids. CDR3 coding DNA: TGTGCCAGCAGCAAACAGGGGCCGGCCTACAATGAGCAGTTCTTC. It encodes CASSKQGPAYNEQFF.

There are a few counts of this clonotype. This chain joins TRBV12-3 or TRBV12-4 and TRBJ2-7; either TRBD1 or TRBD2 may fit D (6 bases each). This CDR3 has 14 residues. The germline V and J ends were trimmed by 7 bases and 2 bases, with 15 bases remaining between them. CDR3 DNA sequence: TGTGCCAGCACCCCCCTGGGGGGCCCCTACGAGCAGTACTTC. Its protein is CASTPLGGPYEQYF.

This clonotype was observed a handful of times. V is TRBV7-2 and J is TRBJ2-3; no clear D. The V and J ends lost 1 base and 7 bases respectively, with 15 bases between them. There are 15 residues in the CDR3. CDR1 and CDR2 (germline): SGHTA, FQGNSA. Here the CDR3 reads CASSLELPGRNTQYF. The CDR3 nucleotides read TGTGCCAGCAGCTTAGAACTACCAGGCAGGAATACGCAGTATTTT.

The gene calls are TRBV3-1 and TRBJ2-6; unclear D gene. CDR1 and CDR2 from the germline V gene are LGHDT and YNNKEL (reference sequence). CDR3 length equals 17 residues. V shed 0 bases and J shed 2 bases, with 11 bases lying between them. The CDR3, as DNA: TGTGCCAGCAGCCAAGATCATGGTGTCACTGGGGCCAACGTCCTGACTTTC. It yields the protein CASSQDHGVTGANVLTF.

This clonotype has ten or more counts. The J gene is TRBJ2-1, the V gene TRBV5-1; possibly TRBD1 or TRBD2 for D (6 bases each). Germline CDR1 is SGHRS and CDR2 is YFSETQ. This CDR3 region has 15 residues. Deletions cut 4 bases from V and 0 bases from J, with 11 bases between. In DNA form, the CDR3 reads TGCGCCAGCAGCCCTGGAGGGGGCTCCTACAATGAGCAGTTCTTC. Translating gives CASSPGGGSYNEQFF.

The CDR3 loop reads CASSEGGTGRETQYF. The CDR3 DNA is TGTGCCAGCAGTGAAGGGGGGACAGGACGAGAGACCCAGTACTTC. The chain recombines TRBV2 with TRBJ2-5; 8 nucleotides align to TRBD1. Per germline, CDR1 SNHLY and CDR2 FYNNEI. Trimming at V came to 1 base and at J to 4 bases, leaving 5 bases not matched to a gene. The CDR3 extends over 15 amino acids.

A few counts support this clonotype. The chain links TRBV10-3 to TRBJ1-5; D is unresolved. Trimming took 0 bases from V and 1 from J, leaving 4 bases between them. CDR1 ENHRY and CDR2 SYGVKD come from the germline V gene. The CDR3 has 14 residues. The CDR3 protein is CAISESQSNQPQHF. The CDR3 DNA reads TGTGCCATCAGTGAGTCCCAGAGCAATCAGCCCCAGCATTTT.

The rearrangement joins TRBV19 to TRBJ2-2; D may correspond to TRBD1 or TRBD2 (6 bases each). The germline gives CDR1 LNHDA, CDR2 SQIVND (reference sequence). Trimming removed 9 bases from V and 4 bases from J, with 12 bases in between. The CDR3 totals 13 residues. The CDR3 coding sequence is TGTGCCAGCCAGGAGGGGGGCACCGGGGAGCTGTTTTTT. The encoded protein is CASQEGGTGELFF.

V gene TRBV6-2 or TRBV6-3 combines with J gene TRBJ2-4; 8 bases are shared with TRBD1. The CDR3 consists of 17 residues. V was clipped by 6 bases and J by 1 base; unmatched bases: 11. Per germline, CDR1 MNHEY and CDR2 SVGEGT. CDR3 residues: CASRLPGTGVAKNIQYF. The DNA of the CDR3 is TGTGCCAGCAGACTACCCGGGACAGGTGTTGCCAAAAACATTCAGTACTTC.

This clonotype was recorded a few times. Written as DNA, the CDR3 is TGCGCCAGCAGTCTGTCCCCCGGGGTGACGGTCACTGAAGCTTTCTTT. Its translation is CASSLSPGVTVTEAFF. The rearrangement uses TRBV5-1 and TRBJ1-1; D not certain. CDR3 length: 16 residues. CDR1 and CDR2 from the germline V gene are SGHRS and YFSETQ. V lost 5 bases and J lost 4, with 21 bases in between.

This chain uses TRBV4-1 with TRBJ1-4; TRBD1 aligns across 7 bases. The germline gives CDR1 MGHRA, CDR2 YSYEKL. Losses at the gene ends were 4 bases for V and 4 bases for J; bases not matched to a gene: 6. The CDR3 has 15 amino acids. The CDR3 loop reads CASSRPGTVNEKLFF. The CDR3 DNA reads as TGCGCCAGCAGCCGTCCCGGGACAGTTAATGAAAAACTGTTTTTT.

This chain connects TRBV6-2 or TRBV6-3 to TRBJ2-2; D is perhaps TRBD1 (5 bases). The CDR3 is 17 amino acids. Trimming cost V 0 bases and J 1 base, with 12 bases left between them. The germline V gene has CDR1 MNHEY and CDR2 SVGEGT. CDR3 sequence: CASSYSKTRVNTGELFF. The DNA of the CDR3 is TGTGCCAGCAGTTACTCCAAAACCAGGGTGAACACCGGGGAGCTGTTTTTT.

At least ten counts were recorded for this clonotype. The chain is built from TRBV5-1 and TRBJ2-1; D may be TRBD2 (6 bases). Germline loops: CDR1 SGHRS, CDR2 YFSETQ. The V gene lost 1 base and the J gene lost 7 bases, with 12 bases spanning the gap. The CDR3 runs 14 residues. The CDR3 loop reads CASSLQQRVNEQFF. The CDR3 DNA is TGCGCCAGCAGCTTGCAGCAGCGGGTGAATGAGCAGTTCTTC.

This clonotype was seen only a few times. V is TRBV7-9 and J is TRBJ2-7; 9 nucleotides line up with TRBD1. Unmatched junction bases numbered 6, after V lost 8 bases and J lost 4 bases. Germline CDR1 is SEHNR and CDR2 is FQNEAQ (reference sequence). CDR3 length equals 13 residues. CDR3 nucleotide sequence: TGTGCCAGCCCGGGACAGGGCAATTACGAGCAGTACTTC. Translating it yields CASPGQGNYEQYF. Filled out from reference TRBV7-9 and TRBJ2-7, the complete variable domain reads DTGVSQNPRHKITKRGQNVTFRCDPISEHNRLYWYRQTLGQGPEFLTYFQNEAQLEKSRLLSDRFSAERPKGSFSTLEIQRTEQGDSAMYLCASPGQGNYEQYFGPGTRLTVT.

On this clonotype: It is likely a read error: a sequence one base away is far more abundant. The V gene is TRBV7-9, the J gene TRBJ2-1; perhaps TRBD2 as D (6 bases). This CDR3 is built from 15 residues. The V gene's germline CDR1 is SEHNR and CDR2 FQNEAQ (reference sequence). V shed 0 bases and J shed 2 bases, with 8 bases lying between them. The CDR3 reads CASSLAGSPYNEQFF. As DNA, the CDR3 is TGTGCCAGCAGCTTAGCCGGGAGCCCCTACAATGAGCAGTTCTTC.

This chain links TRBV7-2 with TRBJ2-3; D remains unclear. Germline CDR1 reads SGHTA; CDR2 reads FQGNSA. There are 13 residues in the CDR3. V was pared by 5 bases and J by 5 bases, with 11 bases between. In nucleotides, the CDR3 is TGTGCCAGCAGCCCAACCTTCGGAGATACGCAGTATTTT. It is translated as CASSPTFGDTQYF.

The rearrangement links TRBV5-1 to TRBJ2-7; the match to TRBD1 covers 7 bases. The germline gives CDR1 SGHRS, CDR2 YFSETQ. This CDR3 has 13 amino acids. Losses at the gene ends were 3 bases for V and 4 bases for J; bases not matched to a gene: 4. The CDR3 reads CASSWGQLYEQYF. The CDR3 coding sequence is TGCGCCAGCAGCTGGGGACAGCTTTACGAGCAGTACTTC. Based on the CDR3 plus reference TRBV5-1 and TRBJ2-7, the full variable domain is KAGVTQTPRYLIKTRGQQVTLSCSPISGHRSVSWYQQTPGQGLQFLFEYFSETQRNKGNFPGRFSGRQFSNSRSEMNVSTLELGDSALYLCASSWGQLYEQYFGPGTRLTVT.

This clonotype has a handful of counts. This chain links TRBV7-2 with TRBJ2-1, with 7 bases matching TRBD1. In germline, CDR1 is SGHTA, CDR2 FQGNSA. This CDR3 has 13 amino acids. V was pared by 7 bases and J by 9 bases, with 9 bases of the junction left unmatched. CDR3 in amino acids: CASNESGGSEQFF. CDR3 nucleotides: TGTGCCAGCAACGAATCAGGGGGTTCTGAGCAGTTCTTC.

The sample holds many counts of this clonotype. This chain connects TRBV6-2 or TRBV6-3 to TRBJ1-5; maybe TRBD1 (6 bases). The ends were cut back, 2 bases at V and 6 bases at J, with 11 bases in the middle. This CDR3 spans 14 amino acids. Germline V gene data show CDR1 as MNHEY and CDR2 as SVGEGT. The CDR3 spells CASSYVAGVQPQHF. The DNA for the CDR3 is TGTGCCAGCAGTTACGTGGCAGGGGTTCAGCCCCAGCATTTT.

V gene TRBV4-3 combines with J gene TRBJ1-5; no clear D. Per germline, CDR1 LGHNA and CDR2 YSLEER. The ends were cut back, 2 bases at V and 6 bases at J, with 8 bases in the middle. The CDR3 covers 13 residues. The CDR3 DNA is TGCGCCAGCAGCCAAACGGAATTTCAGCCCCAGCATTTT. The encoded protein is CASSQTEFQPQHF.

V is TRBV5-1 and J is TRBJ2-2; D possibly corresponds to TRBD1 (5 bases). The germline CDR1 and CDR2 sequences are SGHRS and YFSETQ. The CDR3 consists of 18 residues. The V end lost 3 bases, the J end lost 2 bases, and 20 bases lay between the germline ends. The CDR3 sequence: CASSSGLTMTVNTGELFF. The CDR3 region has the DNA TGCGCCAGCAGCTCGGGCCTCACGATGACAGTTAACACCGGGGAGCTGTTTTTT.

This clonotype has just a few counts. This chain uses TRBV20-1 with TRBJ2-4, with TRBD1 matching over 7 bases. Germline V lookup: CDR1 DFQATT, CDR2 SNEGSKA (reference sequence). After removal of 6 bases from V and 3 bases from J, the junction contained 8 bases not matched to a gene. The CDR3 consists of 14 residues. CDR3 loop: CSAPDRVSKNIQYF. The DNA for the CDR3 is TGCAGTGCACCAGACAGGGTTAGCAAAAACATTCAGTACTTC.

This clonotype was recorded a few times. The chain links TRBV11-3 to TRBJ2-3; D gene ambiguous. The V end was cut by 5 bases, the J end by 2 bases, with 14 bases between. CDR1 is SGHNT and CDR2 is YENEEA in the germline V gene. The CDR3 covers 15 residues. CDR3 in DNA: TGTGCCAGCAGCGGGATAGCTATACACACAGATACGCAGTATTTT. Amino acid sequence: CASSGIAIHTDTQYF.

This chain links TRBV7-2 with TRBJ2-5; no reliable D call. The V end was cut by 6 bases, the J end by 2 bases, with 4 bases between. This CDR3 is built from 11 residues. CDR1 and CDR2 from the germline V gene are SGHTA and FQGNSA. The CDR3 spells CASRRQETQYF. The CDR3 DNA sequence: TGTGCCAGCAGGCGGCAAGAGACCCAGTACTTC. Based on the CDR3 plus reference TRBV7-2 and TRBJ2-5, the full variable domain is GAGVSQSPSNKVTEKGKDVELRCDPISGHTALYWYRQSLGQGLEFLIYFQGNSAPDKSGLPSDRFSAERTGGSVSTLTIQRTQQEDSAVYLCASRRQETQYFGPGTRLLVL.

The sample holds a few counts of this clonotype. The J gene is TRBJ2-2, the V gene TRBV2, with D maybe TRBD1 (6 bases). Germline CDR1 is SNHLY and CDR2 is FYNNEI. The CDR3 runs 14 residues. Trimming left V 8 bases short and J 2 bases short, with 12 bases between. The CDR3 here is CASPAGDNTGELFF. Here the CDR3 DNA reads TGTGCCAGCCCGGCAGGGGATAACACCGGGGAGCTGTTTTTT.

V usage is TRBV5-1 and J usage is TRBJ2-7, with 9 bases lining up with TRBD1. The length of the CDR3 is 15 residues. The V segment lost 4 bases and the J segment 5 bases; nucleotides outside the gene matches: 10. Germline assignment: CDR1 SGHRS and CDR2 YFSETQ. CDR3 loop: CASSNAWTGANEQYF. DNA for the CDR3: TGCGCCAGCAGCAACGCTTGGACAGGGGCGAACGAGCAGTACTTC. Drawing the rest from reference TRBV5-1 and TRBJ2-7, the complete variable domain is KAGVTQTPRYLIKTRGQQVTLSCSPISGHRSVSWYQQTPGQGLQFLFEYFSETQRNKGNFPGRFSGRQFSNSRSEMNVSTLELGDSALYLCASSNAWTGANEQYFGPGTRLTVT.

The chain links TRBV19 to TRBJ1-2; the D gene is possibly TRBD1 (5 bases). The CDR3 spans 17 residues. Germline loops: CDR1 LNHDA, CDR2 SQIVND (reference sequence). V was trimmed by 3 bases and J by 3 bases, leaving 20 bases between them. CDR3 region: CASSMSGTGPSHYGYTF. Here the CDR3 DNA reads TGTGCCAGTAGTATGAGTGGAACGGGACCTTCTCACTATGGCTACACCTTC.

V usage is TRBV10-3 and J usage is TRBJ1-5; D is uncertain. Trimming cost V 0 bases and J 5 bases, with 2 bases left between them. CDR3 size: 12 residues. CDR1 ENHRY and CDR2 SYGVKD come from the germline V gene. The CDR3 coding sequence is TGTGCCATCAGTGAGTCGTATCAGCCCCAGCATTTT. It yields the protein CAISESYQPQHF.

This clonotype was observed a handful of times. This chain links TRBV20-1 with TRBJ2-3; D unclear. The CDR3 totals 13 residues. The germline V and J ends were trimmed by 6 bases and 0 bases, with 10 bases remaining between them. Germline V lookup: CDR1 DFQATT, CDR2 SNEGSKA (reference sequence). The CDR3 is CSARETSTDTQYF. The CDR3 DNA reads as TGCAGTGCCCGCGAGACTAGCACAGATACGCAGTATTTT.

The chain combines TRBV29-1 with TRBJ2-7; D unclear. The CDR3 has 13 amino acids. The germline V gene encodes CDR1 SQVTM and CDR2 ANQGSEA. Trimming shortened V by 6 bases and J by 7 bases, and 19 bases separated the two germline ends. CDR3 region: CSVEDPSSGEQYF. The DNA of the CDR3 is TGCAGCGTCGAGGACCCTTCTTCTGGGGAGCAGTACTTC.